A single TCR beta chain is shown here with its context. This sample was included in a study of blood T cell repertoires in COVID-19. About the research overall: T cells, B-cell-depleted T cells, or PBMCs provided the cDNA or gDNA that served as material.

Authors' data handling: Quantification of nucleated cells was approximated via reference gene primer amplification. Repertoires were generated with immunoSEQ multiplex PCR, while TCRdb's copy carries only in-frame clones and drops some. V and J calls and clone size are as listed in that table; D and trimming were resolved from the DNA. The repertoire has 250,000 to 350,000 clones, around 84% of them found once; the top ten carry around 2.3%. Grouping used clinical history reported by participants in a survey and questionnaire. Two negative PCRs, clearance, or symptom resolution were required of recovered Cohort 3 donors. Sequencing was performed on PBMCs or T cells enriched from blood (not recorded which). The clonotype originates from a woman in her fifties or sixties who had recovered from COVID-19.

Here the CDR3 reads CASSPTNSPLHF. CDR3 in DNA: TGTGCCAGCAGCCCTACGAATTCACCCCTCCACTTT. The V call is TRBV7-9, the J call TRBJ1-6, with unresolved D. Germline lookup yields CDR1 SEHNR and CDR2 FQNEAQ (reference sequence). V was cut by 5 bases and J by 7 bases, with 6 bases left in between. The CDR3 loop spans 12 amino acids.